This passage covers 28 T cell receptor beta chains from one sample sequenced in a study of blood T cell repertoires in COVID-19. Some clones are missing from TCRdb's copy, which holds only in-frame ones; the method was immunoSEQ multiplex PCR. The repertoire holds around 150,000 clones, with 75% to 90% as singletons. The specimen sequenced was PBMCs or T cells enriched from blood (not recorded which). The origin of the receptors is an older woman who had recovered from COVID-19.

The chain uses TRBV19 and TRBJ2-2, with TRBD2 matching over 15 bases. Trimming removed 5 bases from V and 3 bases from J; junction bases left unmatched: 7. CDR3 length equals 18 residues. From germline, CDR1 is LNHDA and CDR2 SQIVND (reference sequence). CDR3 region: CASSPGLAGGLDTGELFF. DNA for the CDR3: TGTGCCAGTAGTCCCGGACTAGCGGGGGGGCTCGACACCGGGGAGCTGTTTTTT.

The V gene is TRBV12-5, the J gene TRBJ2-5; a possible D gene is TRBD1 (5 bases). Trimming removed 2 bases at V and 7 bases at J, with 11 bases between. The CDR3 is 13 residues long. Germline lookup yields CDR1 LGHNT and CDR2 FRNRAP. DNA of the CDR3: TGTGCTAGTGGTTTGTCCTCAGGGTGGACCCAGTACTTC. Amino acids: CASGLSSGWTQYF.

The J gene is TRBJ1-4, the V gene TRBV20-1; D not certain. Trimming removed 6 bases at V and 5 bases at J, with 7 bases between. The CDR3 is 11 residues long. Germline loops: CDR1 DFQATT, CDR2 SNEGSKA (reference sequence). The DNA of the CDR3 is TGCAGTGCCTCGAGGAATGAAAAACTGTTTTTT. It yields the protein CSASRNEKLFF.

The chain links TRBV20-1 to TRBJ2-7; 7 bases align to TRBD2. The CDR3 is 14 residues long. Germline-derived CDR1 and CDR2 are DFQATT and SNEGSKA (reference sequence). V lost 3 bases, J lost 3 bases, and 8 bases stayed unmatched. Written as DNA, the CDR3 is TGCAGTGCTAGTCGGGAGGTGCTGGACTACGAGCAGTACTTC. It is translated as CSASREVLDYEQYF.

V gene TRBV7-2 combines with J gene TRBJ1-1, with no clear D. Deletions cut 5 bases from V and 1 base from J, with 8 bases between. Germline CDR1 reads SGHTA; CDR2 reads FQGNSA. The CDR3 covers 13 residues. This CDR3 is CASSEWRNTEAFF. The CDR3 bases are TGTGCCAGCAGCGAGTGGAGGAACACTGAAGCTTTCTTT.

This clone was counted a few times. The chain combines TRBV24-1 with TRBJ2-3; 11 nucleotides agree with TRBD1. Germline trimming cut 4 bases from V and 8 bases from J; bases unmatched to any gene: 10. This CDR3 contains 16 residues. Germline assignment: CDR1 KGHDR and CDR2 SFDVKD. The CDR3: CATSDPGTGGSATQYF. CDR3 DNA: TGTGCCACCAGTGACCCCGGGACAGGGGGTTCAGCTACGCAGTATTTT.

This clone came up once. The rearrangement links TRBV3-1 (or the pseudogene TRBV3-2) to TRBJ2-3; TRBD2 is a possible D gene (6 bases). Germline V gene sequence: CDR1 LGHDT, CDR2 YNNKEL (reference sequence). The CDR3 loop spans 14 amino acids. V was shortened by 5 bases and J by 7 bases, with 16 bases between the two germline ends. The CDR3 loop reads CASSTSLWANTQYF. The CDR3 DNA is TGTGCCAGCAGCACTAGCTTGTGGGCCAATACGCAGTATTTT.

This chain joins TRBV5-1 and TRBJ1-1, with D possibly matching TRBD1 (5 bases). This CDR3 comprises 14 residues. The germline CDR1 and CDR2 sequences are SGHRS and YFSETQ. V gave up 4 bases and J gave up 3 bases, with 13 bases separating them. Here the CDR3 DNA reads TGCGCCAGCAGCCTGACAGATATCTACACTGAAGCTTTCTTT. This encodes CASSLTDIYTEAFF.

The chain is built from TRBV9 and TRBJ2-1, with D hard to call. The CDR3 is made up of 12 amino acids. Germline V gene sequence: CDR1 SGDLS, CDR2 YYNGEE. Deletions cut 0 bases from V and 8 bases from J, with 6 bases between. The CDR3 DNA sequence: TGTGCCAGCAGCGTAGGACGGGATGAGCAGTTCTTC. The encoded protein is CASSVGRDEQFF.

This clone showed up just once. The chain recombines TRBV5-6 with TRBJ2-7; weak D call: TRBD1 (5 bases). Looked up from germline, CDR1 is SGHDT and CDR2 is YYEEEE. V shed 4 bases and J shed 4 bases, with 9 bases lying between them. This CDR3 spans 12 amino acids. The CDR3 DNA reads as TGTGCCAGCAGCCATTCAGGGTACGAGCAGTACTTC. Amino acid sequence: CASSHSGYEQYF.

The chain combines TRBV3-1 (or the pseudogene TRBV3-2) with TRBJ1-5; weak D call: TRBD1 (6 bases). The CDR3 sequence is 15 residues long. V gave up 3 bases and J gave up 3 bases, with 12 bases separating them. CDR1 is LGHDT and CDR2 is YNNKEL in the germline V gene (reference sequence). CDR3 sequence reads: CASSQGGGLNQPQHF. The CDR3 nucleotides read TGTGCCAGCAGCCAGGGGGGGGGCCTCAATCAGCCCCAGCATTTT.

The chain combines TRBV4-2 with TRBJ2-2; the match to TRBD2 covers 11 bases. Losses at the gene ends were 0 bases for V and 0 bases for J; bases not matched to a gene: 6. CDR1 is LGHNA and CDR2 is YNFKEQ in the germline V gene. The CDR3 is made up of 19 amino acids. Here the CDR3 DNA reads TGTGCCAGCAGCCAAGATCAACTAGCGGGGGCCACGAACACCGGGGAGCTGTTTTTT. Translation: CASSQDQLAGATNTGELFF.

The rearrangement joins TRBV5-1 to TRBJ2-3, with 14 bases lining up with TRBD2. Per the germline V gene, CDR1 is SGHRS and CDR2 is YFSETQ. V lost 7 bases, J lost 3 bases, and 1 base stayed unmatched. The CDR3 extends over 14 amino acids. CDR3: CASRLAGGTDTQYF. The CDR3 nucleotides read TGCGCCAGCCGACTAGCGGGGGGGACAGATACGCAGTATTTT.

This clone was seen repeatedly, ten times or more. This chain joins TRBV5-8 and TRBJ1-5, with 7 bases fitting TRBD1. V lost 6 bases to trimming and J lost 10 bases; unmatched junction nucleotides: 10. This CDR3 is built from 13 residues. Germline lookup yields CDR1 SGHTS and CDR2 YDEGEE. This CDR3 is CASTQTGISPQHF. CDR3 nucleotide sequence: TGTGCCAGCACCCAGACAGGGATAAGCCCCCAGCATTTT.

The CDR3 bases are TGTGCCAGCTCACCTCCCGGGACAGGGGACTATGGCTACACCTTC. It yields the protein CASSPPGTGDYGYTF. The J gene is TRBJ1-2, the V gene TRBV18, with TRBD1 matching over 10 bases. The CDR3 spans 15 residues. The V gene's germline CDR1 is KGHSH and CDR2 LQKENI. The V segment lost 3 bases and the J segment 3 bases; nucleotides outside the gene matches: 4.

The V call is TRBV6-2 or TRBV6-3, the J call TRBJ1-4, with unresolved D. The V and J ends lost 0 bases and 5 bases respectively, with 4 bases between them. Germline V gene sequence: CDR1 MNHEY, CDR2 SVGEGT. This CDR3 has 13 amino acids. CDR3 bases: TGTGCCAGCAGTTACTCGAGGAATGAAAAACTGTTTTTT. Protein sequence: CASSYSRNEKLFF.

This chain connects TRBV19 to TRBJ1-1; D call uncertain. CDR3 size: 13 residues. The germline V and J ends were trimmed by 0 bases and 5 bases, with 7 bases remaining between them. The germline V gene encodes CDR1 LNHDA and CDR2 SQIVND (reference sequence). In DNA form, the CDR3 reads TGTGCCAGTAGTATAGATCCGGTGACTGAAGCTTTCTTT. Residues: CASSIDPVTEAFF.

V usage is TRBV18 and J usage is TRBJ1-1; D is unclear. The germline V gene has CDR1 KGHSH and CDR2 LQKENI. Trimming took 3 bases from V and 4 from J, leaving 12 bases between them. The CDR3 runs to 14 residues. This CDR3 is CASSPHEGSTEAFF. CDR3 sequence (DNA): TGTGCCAGCTCACCTCATGAGGGAAGCACTGAAGCTTTCTTT.

The chain employs TRBV6-1 and TRBJ1-6; D might be TRBD1 (5 bases). The CDR3 extends over 15 amino acids. The germline CDR1 and CDR2 sequences are MNHNS and SASEGT. The V gene lost 2 bases and the J gene lost 2 bases, with 7 bases spanning the gap. The CDR3 protein is CASSELGAYNSPLHF. Here the CDR3 DNA reads TGTGCCAGCAGTGAACTAGGGGCCTATAATTCACCCCTCCACTTT.

The gene calls are TRBV5-4 and TRBJ1-2, with TRBD1 matching 11 bases. V lost 5 bases and J lost 2; bases outside the gene matches: 5. Germline CDR1 SGHNT, CDR2 YYREEE (reference sequence). This CDR3 region has 15 residues. CDR3 DNA sequence: TGTGCCAGCAGGGACCGGGACAGGGGGAACTATGGCTACACCTTC. Amino acid sequence: CASRDRDRGNYGYTF.

The chain uses TRBV5-5 and TRBJ2-2; 7 nucleotides match TRBD2. The length of the CDR3 is 18 residues. V was clipped by 1 base and J by 6 bases; unmatched bases: 15. Germline CDR1 SGHKS, CDR2 YYEKEE (reference sequence). CDR3 bases: TGTGCCAGCAGCTTGATACGAGGCAGGGAGGGGTCTTCCGGGGAGCTGTTTTTT. Its protein product is CASSLIRGREGSSGELFF.

The chain carries TRBV7-3 and TRBJ1-6; D remains ambiguous. Trimming pared 2 bases from V and 0 bases from J, leaving 8 bases between. Per germline, CDR1 SGHTA and CDR2 FQGTGA. The CDR3 covers 16 residues. CDR3 DNA: TGTGCCAGCAGCTTATTGCCGAGCTCCTATAATTCACCCCTCCACTTT. Residues: CASSLLPSSYNSPLHF.

The rearrangement uses TRBV29-1 and TRBJ1-4, with D tentatively TRBD1 (5 bases). Trimming cost V 6 bases and J 4 bases, with 9 bases left between them. Germline V gene sequence: CDR1 SQVTM, CDR2 ANQGSEA. This CDR3 has 12 residues. The CDR3 sequence is CSVTAVNEKLFF. The CDR3 nucleotides are TGCAGCGTGACAGCTGTTAATGAAAAACTGTTTTTT.

The rearrangement joins TRBV19 to TRBJ2-7, with 8 bases identical to TRBD1. After removal of 3 bases from V and 3 bases from J, the junction contained 4 bases not matched to a gene. The germline gives CDR1 LNHDA, CDR2 SQIVND (reference sequence). This CDR3 spans 14 amino acids. The CDR3 protein is CASSMDGQGYEQYF. The CDR3 nucleotides read TGTGCCAGTAGTATGGACGGACAGGGCTACGAGCAGTACTTC.

The CDR3, as DNA: TGTGCCAGCATCGGGACAAGATCCTACAATGAGCAGTTCTTC. This sequence encodes CASIGTRSYNEQFF. The gene calls are TRBV6-5 and TRBJ2-1, with D possibly being TRBD1 (6 bases). There are 14 residues in the CDR3. V lost 7 bases to trimming and J lost 1 base, with 11 bases between them. Per germline, CDR1 MNHEY and CDR2 SVGAGI.

This chain links TRBV6-5 with TRBJ2-2; a weak D match, TRBD1 (6 bases). This CDR3 has 15 amino acids. Germline V gives CDR1 MNHEY, CDR2 SVGAGI. V dropped 2 bases and J dropped 5 bases, with 12 bases sitting between them. CDR3 in DNA: TGTGCCAGCAGTTACGAGGGGGTCGGAACCGGGGAGCTGTTTTTT. Amino acids: CASSYEGVGTGELFF.

The chain uses TRBV6-5 and TRBJ1-3, with 7 bases lining up with TRBD1. In germline, CDR1 is MNHEY, CDR2 SVGAGI. V trimming: 10 bases; J trimming: 6 bases; junction bases outside the gene matches: 9. The CDR3 has 13 amino acids. The chain's CDR3 is CATSGTVKNTIYF. The CDR3 coding sequence is TGTGCCACCTCCGGGACAGTTAAAAACACCATATATTTT.

The V and J genes are TRBV24-1 and TRBJ1-2; no definite D call. The CDR3 runs 14 residues. Germline V CDR1 and CDR2: KGHDR, SFDVKD. V gave up 0 bases and J gave up 1 base, with 5 bases separating them. For the CDR3, the DNA is TGTGCCACCAGTGATTTGAACAATAACTATGGCTACACCTTC. Translation gives CATSDLNNNYGYTF.